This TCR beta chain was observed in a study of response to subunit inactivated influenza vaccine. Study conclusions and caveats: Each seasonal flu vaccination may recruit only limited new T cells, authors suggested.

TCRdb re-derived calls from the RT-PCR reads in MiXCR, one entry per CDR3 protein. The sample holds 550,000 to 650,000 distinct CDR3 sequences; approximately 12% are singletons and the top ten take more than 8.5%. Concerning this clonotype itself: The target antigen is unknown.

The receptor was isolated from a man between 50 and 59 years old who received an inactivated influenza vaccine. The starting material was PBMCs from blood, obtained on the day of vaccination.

The CDR3 loop reads CASTHVEFSNTGELFF. The CDR3 DNA is TGTGCCAGCACCCATGTGGAGTTCTCGAACACCGGGGAGCTGTTTTTT. The chain carries TRBV7-2 and TRBJ2-2; D remains ambiguous. The CDR3 length is 16 residues. V was pared by 7 bases and J by 0 bases, with 15 bases between. Germline-derived CDR1 and CDR2 are SGHTA and FQGNSA.